What follows is one T cell receptor beta chain and its context. The junction departs from germline at one end; a sequencing error may be responsible. This record comes from a study of tumor-infiltrating lymphocytes in primary liver carcinoma. Study at large: The study enrolled male and female patients aged 30 to 69 years.

Germline DNA was also extracted, and blood RNA derived from unsorted whole blood. Investigators obtained four milliliters of peripheral blood ahead of surgery. From 500 ng of total RNA, TCR beta-specific cDNA was reverse-transcribed using a constant-region primer. Modified slightly, ARM-PCR produced TCR beta libraries over three nested multiplex PCR rounds. TCRdb processed the multiplex PCR reads anew with MiXCR; each CDR3 protein has one entry. This table has 300,000 to 350,000 distinct CDR3 sequences, 65% appearing once. The sample consisted of peripheral blood. This clonotype originated in a man in his forties with primary liver carcinoma and hepatitis B virus infection.

CDR3 in amino acids: CSVGLESYYNDQFF. CDR3 sequence (DNA): TGCAGCGTTGGTCTAGAGAGCTACTACAATGACCAGTTCTTC. The chain carries TRBV29-1 and TRBJ2-1; no reliable D call. The V gene's germline CDR1 is SQVTM and CDR2 ANQGSEA. The CDR3 runs 14 residues.